The rows below give T cell receptor beta chains drawn from one sample of a study of control samples from healthy donors and cancer patients. Here immunoSEQ multiplex PCR was the method, and the copy in TCRdb shows in-frame clones only, minus some. The data show roughly 40,000 clones, roughly 83% seen once. Source material: blood. The receptors shown here come from a man aged 60-69 years in good health. The CDR3 runs from the conserved cysteine through the conserved F or W. The D gene is left open where the match is weak.

V gene	J gene	D gene	CDR3 protein
TRBV5-1	TRBJ1-2	TRBD1	CASSTTGGSDYGYTF
TRBV5-1	TRBJ1-1	TRBD1	CASSLRGGTEAFF
TRBV29-1	TRBJ1-2	.	CSVDGTGRLANYGYTF
TRBV29-1	TRBJ1-3	.	CSVGAGRTSGNTIYF
TRBV7-9	TRBJ1-3	.	CASSLDGLNTIYF
TRBV2	TRBJ1-6	.	CASREVITGNSPLHF
TRBV27	TRBJ2-5	.	CASARGRGGQETQYF
TRBV18	TRBJ1-3	.	CASSPPGRSSGNTIYF
TRBV5-1	TRBJ2-3	TRBD2	CASSSPGLAGGTDTQYF
TRBV2	TRBJ1-4	TRBD1	CASSRQGDEKLFF
TRBV5-5	TRBJ2-7	TRBD2	CASSLRAGGSSYEQYF
TRBV5-6	TRBJ2-7	.	CASSSDVSYEQYF
TRBV2	TRBJ1-6	.	CASTGTVNSPLHF
TRBV27	TRBJ1-1	.	CASRDTRRGDEAFF
TRBV7-9	TRBJ2-7	TRBD2	CASSLGGLAGSSYEQYF
TRBV9	TRBJ2-2	TRBD2	CASSPRLAGGRAGELFF
TRBV28	TRBJ1-5	.	CASSSTNLGPQHF
TRBV6-5	TRBJ2-7	.	CASSPRDGPYEQYF
TRBV10-3	TRBJ1-4	.	CAISESGTFNEKLFF
TRBV6-2/TRBV6-3	TRBJ1-2	.	CASSPDGYGYTF
TRBV11-2	TRBJ2-5	TRBD2	CASSPEGLAGGQETQYF
TRBV7-8	TRBJ1-3	.	CASSLQGVTSGNTIYF
TRBV7-8	TRBJ1-1	.	CASSWGRENTEAFF
TRBV6-6	TRBJ2-3	.	CASSIFKGTDTQYF
TRBV7-8	TRBJ2-3	.	CASSRSTDTQYF
TRBV28	TRBJ1-6	.	CASTTPGGINSPLHF
TRBV24-1	TRBJ2-1	TRBD2	CATSDSRSGSLEQFF
TRBV28	TRBJ2-7	TRBD2	CASCSGRLYEQYF
TRBV7-2	TRBJ2-7	.	CASSPREAVMWEQYF
TRBV24-1	TRBJ2-7	TRBD2	CATSDSPSGSYEQYF